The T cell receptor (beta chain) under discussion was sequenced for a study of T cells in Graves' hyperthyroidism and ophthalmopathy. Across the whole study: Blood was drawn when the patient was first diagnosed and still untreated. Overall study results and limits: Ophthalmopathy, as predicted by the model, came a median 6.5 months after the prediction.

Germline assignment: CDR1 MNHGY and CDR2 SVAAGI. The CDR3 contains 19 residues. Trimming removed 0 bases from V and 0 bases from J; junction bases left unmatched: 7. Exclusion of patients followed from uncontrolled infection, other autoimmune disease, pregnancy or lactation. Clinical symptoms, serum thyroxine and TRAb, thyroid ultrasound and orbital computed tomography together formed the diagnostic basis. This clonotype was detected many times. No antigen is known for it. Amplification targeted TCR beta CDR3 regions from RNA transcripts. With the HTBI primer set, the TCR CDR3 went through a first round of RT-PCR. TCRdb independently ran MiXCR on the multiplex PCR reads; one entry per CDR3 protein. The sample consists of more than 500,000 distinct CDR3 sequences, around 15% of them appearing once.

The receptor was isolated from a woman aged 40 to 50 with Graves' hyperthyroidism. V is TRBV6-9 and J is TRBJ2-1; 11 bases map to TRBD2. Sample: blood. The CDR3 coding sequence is TGTGCCAGCAGTTATTCCGGGACTAGCGGACCCGGCTCCTACAATGAGCAGTTCTTC. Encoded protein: CASSYSGTSGPGSYNEQFF.